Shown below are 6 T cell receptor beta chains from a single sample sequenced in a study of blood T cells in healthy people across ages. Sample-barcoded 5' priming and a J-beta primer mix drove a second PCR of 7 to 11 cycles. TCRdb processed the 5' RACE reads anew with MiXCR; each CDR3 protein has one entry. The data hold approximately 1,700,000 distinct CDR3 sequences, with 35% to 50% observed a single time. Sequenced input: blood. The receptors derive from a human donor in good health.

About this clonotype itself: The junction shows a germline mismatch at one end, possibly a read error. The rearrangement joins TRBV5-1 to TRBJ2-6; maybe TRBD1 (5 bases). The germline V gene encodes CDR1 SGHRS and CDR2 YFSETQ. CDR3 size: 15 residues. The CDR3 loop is CASSSPFPGANVRTF. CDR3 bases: TGCGCCAGCAGTTCCCCGTTCCCTGGGGCCAACGTCCGGACTTTC. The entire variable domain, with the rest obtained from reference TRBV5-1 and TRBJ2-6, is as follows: KAGVTQTPRYLIKTRGQQVTLSCSPISGHRSVSWYQQTPGQGLQFLFEYFSETQRNKGNFPGRFSGRQFSNSRSEMNVSTLELGDSALYLCASSSPFPGANVRTFGAGSRLTVL.

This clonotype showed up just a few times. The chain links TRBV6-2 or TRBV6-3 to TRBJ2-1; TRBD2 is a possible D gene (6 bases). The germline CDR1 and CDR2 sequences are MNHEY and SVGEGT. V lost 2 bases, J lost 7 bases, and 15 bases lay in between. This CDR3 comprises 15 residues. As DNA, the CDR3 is TGTGCCAGCAGTTACGGGGCGGGGAACCCGAATGAGCAGTTCTTC. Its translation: CASSYGAGNPNEQFF.

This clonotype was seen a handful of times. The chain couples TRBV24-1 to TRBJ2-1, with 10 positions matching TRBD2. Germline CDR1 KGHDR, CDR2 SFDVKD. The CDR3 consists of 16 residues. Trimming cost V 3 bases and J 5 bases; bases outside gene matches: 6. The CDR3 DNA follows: TGTGCCACCAGTGATGCAGCGGGGGGGACCCACAATGAGCAGTTCTTC. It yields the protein CATSDAAGGTHNEQFF.

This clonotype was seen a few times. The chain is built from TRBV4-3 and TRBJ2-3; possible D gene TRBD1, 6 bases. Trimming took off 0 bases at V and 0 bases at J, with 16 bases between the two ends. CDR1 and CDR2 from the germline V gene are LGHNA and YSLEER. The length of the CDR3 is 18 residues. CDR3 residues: CASSQDGGPGLSTDTQYF. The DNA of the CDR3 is TGCGCCAGCAGCCAAGATGGGGGCCCCGGGCTTAGCACAGATACGCAGTATTTT.

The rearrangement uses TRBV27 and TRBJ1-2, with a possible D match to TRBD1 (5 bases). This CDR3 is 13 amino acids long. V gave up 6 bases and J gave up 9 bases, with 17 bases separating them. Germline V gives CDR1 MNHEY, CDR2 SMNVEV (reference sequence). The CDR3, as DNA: TGTGCCAGCAGCACCCCGGGGGGGAGGCGCTACACCTTC. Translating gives CASSTPGGRRYTF.

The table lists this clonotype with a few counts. The CDR3 region is CSARKVNPPLRSYNEQFF. The CDR3 DNA is TGCAGTGCTAGAAAGGTCAATCCCCCCTTGCGTTCCTACAATGAGCAGTTCTTC. This chain uses TRBV20-1 with TRBJ2-1; no clear D. The germline V and J ends were trimmed by 2 bases and 1 base, with 21 bases remaining between them. The CDR3 runs 18 residues. Germline values: CDR1 DFQATT, CDR2 SNEGSKA (reference sequence).